The source of this T cell receptor (beta chain) is a study of blood T cells in healthy people across ages. Study-wide points: The study found more naive CD4+ cells and higher diversity in long-lived than aged donors. Changes seen in expanded clonotypes were possibly confounded by donor CMV status left unknown.

Only a few counts were recorded for this clonotype. Its antigen is not identified. The authors ran a second PCR of about 6 to 11 cycles using a sample-barcoded 5' primer and a J-beta primer mix. Each CDR3 protein gets one entry after TCRdb re-called the 5' RACE reads with MiXCR. The repertoire consists of fewer than 800,000 distinct CDR3 sequences, with more than 20% occurring once and the leading ten covering under 9.5%. The CDR3 is 11 amino acids. Trimming left V 5 bases short and J 5 bases short, with 7 bases between. From germline, CDR1 is SGHNT and CDR2 YENEEA. These data also formed part of another study, on T cells of mothers and their children.

This sequence joins TRBV11-3 and TRBJ2-7, with D unresolved. The sample consisted of blood. The clonotype was recovered from a boy between 10 and 17 years old in good health. The CDR3 sequence is CASSIGDEQYF. DNA for the CDR3: TGTGCCAGCAGCATCGGAGACGAGCAGTACTTC.